The clone carrying this TCR beta chain was seen just once. The sample belongs to a study of CD8+ T cells in alopecia areata. Following RNA extraction, reverse transcription yielded cDNA that acted as the sequencing template. The repertoire was sequenced with immunoSEQ multiplex PCR; TCRdb's copy has only in-frame clones and lacks some. The sample includes approximately 42,000 clones, about three fifths seen only once; the top ten take roughly 22%. The treatment was: oral pan-JAK inhibitor, 5-10 mg twice daily. The germline V gene has CDR1 MNHEY and CDR2 SVGAGI. The CDR3 length is 14 residues. V lost 7 bases and J 4 bases, leaving 16 bases between the germline ends.

This chain links TRBV6-5 with TRBJ1-2, with a possible D match to TRBD1 (6 bases). Specimen: CD8+ T cells sorted from blood, collected at week 4, from a patient treated with tofacitinib. The clonotype was recovered from a human donor with alopecia areata. The CDR3 DNA is TGTGCCAGCAAGACACAGGGTATAGCCTATGGCTACACCTTC. Translating it yields CASKTQGIAYGYTF.